This T cell receptor beta chain originates from a study of STAT5B mutations in CD4+ large granular lymphocyte leukemia. CDR3 size: 15 residues. Trimming stripped 1 base from V and 4 bases from J, with 13 bases between. The germline gives CDR1 LNHDA, CDR2 SQIVND (reference sequence). Measured with immunoSEQ multiplex PCR; TCRdb has only the in-frame clones, and not every one. The sample has approximately 33,000 clones, less than 70% seen once. The specimen was CD4+ T cells from blood buffy coats. The rearrangement uses TRBV19 and TRBJ1-2; unclear D gene. The receptor was derived from a human donor in good health. Here the CDR3 DNA reads TGTGCCAGTAGTATAGGATTGGGAAAGAGCTATGGCTACACCTTC. Protein sequence: CASSIGLGKSYGYTF.